Each of the 29 T cell receptor beta chains below was sequenced from the same sample in a study of long-term antiretroviral therapy in people with HIV. Samples were assayed with immunoSEQ v3.0 at survey level. Data came from immunoSEQ multiplex PCR; TCRdb stores just in-frame clones and leaves some out. This sample yields about 30,000 clones, of which around nine tenths are seen a single time; under 9.5% belongs to the top ten. This sample comprised unsorted PBMCs, obtained roughly 5 years before starting antiretroviral therapy. The receptors were sampled from a man between 45 and 60 years old with HIV.

V gene TRBV5-1 combines with J gene TRBJ2-3; D perhaps matches TRBD2 (5 bases). This CDR3 has 15 amino acids. V lost 1 base and J lost 1, with 10 bases in between. CDR1 and CDR2 from the germline V gene are SGHRS and YFSETQ. The CDR3 DNA reads TGCGCCAGCAGCTTGTATGGTAGCGGCACAGATACGCAGTATTTT. It codes for CASSLYGSGTDTQYF.

This clone was recorded only once. V usage is TRBV19 and J usage is TRBJ2-7; 8 bases fit TRBD2. With V trimmed by 10 bases and J by 7 bases, 9 bases remained unmatched. Germline V CDR1 and CDR2: LNHDA, SQIVND (reference sequence). CDR3 length: 12 residues. This chain's CDR3 is CATVGGRLEQYF. DNA of the CDR3: TGTGCCACTGTAGGCGGGAGGCTTGAGCAGTACTTC.

The rearrangement links TRBV7-2 to TRBJ1-6; TRBD1 is a possible D gene (5 bases). This CDR3 region has 15 residues. CDR1 is SGHTA, CDR2 FQGNSA, per germline. The V and J ends lost 7 bases and 7 bases respectively, with 17 bases between them. This chain's CDR3 is CASTSNRLPNSPLHF. Written as DNA, the CDR3 is TGTGCCAGCACCTCAAACAGGCTCCCCAATTCACCCCTCCACTTT.

The chain joins TRBV9 to TRBJ1-1, with TRBD1 as a possible D gene (5 bases). Germline V CDR1 and CDR2: SGDLS, YYNGEE. V lost 0 bases to trimming and J lost 3 bases, with 18 bases between them. The CDR3 totals 17 residues. CDR3 in DNA: TGTGCCAGCAGCGTAGGGGGGGGGAGGGCGCGGTACACTGAAGCTTTCTTT. This encodes CASSVGGGRARYTEAFF.

This chain joins TRBV28 and TRBJ1-2; D gene unclear. The germline V gene encodes CDR1 MDHEN and CDR2 SYDVKM. The CDR3 is 13 amino acids. Trimming cost V 4 bases and J 3 bases, with 9 bases left between them. Here the CDR3 reads CASSSPVYYGYTF. In nucleotides, the CDR3 is TGTGCCAGCAGTTCGCCCGTGTACTATGGCTACACCTTC.

This clone appeared a single time. The chain uses TRBV2 and TRBJ1-2, with D tentatively TRBD1 (6 bases). V lost 7 bases, J lost 7 bases, and 19 bases lay in between. Germline CDR1 reads SNHLY; CDR2 reads FYNNEI. The CDR3 has 14 residues. The chain's CDR3 is CASNRGTTNLGYTF. CDR3 DNA: TGTGCCAGCAATCGCGGGACAACTAATCTTGGCTACACCTTC.

This clone was detected only a few times. This chain joins TRBV27 and TRBJ1-2; 7 bases align to TRBD1. The J segment lost 7 bases and the V segment lost 3 bases, leaving 11 bases of the junction unmatched. The CDR3 is 15 amino acids. Per the germline V gene, CDR1 is MNHEY and CDR2 is SMNVEV (reference sequence). This chain's CDR3 is CASSFATGRKGGYTF. CDR3 nucleotide sequence: TGTGCCAGCAGTTTTGCGACAGGGAGGAAGGGTGGCTACACCTTC.

The chain carries TRBV5-1 and TRBJ1-6; 7 bases align to TRBD1. After removal of 4 bases from V and 10 bases from J, the junction contained 23 bases not matched to a gene. The V gene's germline CDR1 is SGHRS and CDR2 YFSETQ. CDR3 length: 19 residues. CDR3 DNA sequence: TGCGCCAGCAGCCCCCGGGCAGGAGGGCCAGGGGGAGCGAGCTCACCCCTCCACTTT. It specifies CASSPRAGGPGGASSPLHF.

The gene calls are TRBV13 and TRBJ2-7, with 7 bases identical to TRBD2. This CDR3 has 15 residues. Trimming cost V 8 bases and J 3 bases; bases outside gene matches: 13. Germline V lookup: CDR1 PRHDT, CDR2 FYEKMQ (reference sequence). The CDR3 spells CASGRGGRVHYEQYF. In DNA form, the CDR3 reads TGTGCCAGCGGGAGGGGTGGACGGGTGCACTACGAGCAGTACTTC.

The V and J genes are TRBV7-8 and TRBJ1-1; D is unresolved. CDR1 is SGHVS and CDR2 is FQNEAQ in the germline V gene. The CDR3 runs to 14 residues. V was pared by 2 bases and J by 1 base, with 8 bases between. CDR3 region: CASSLMEGNTEAFF. CDR3 in DNA: TGTGCCAGCAGCTTAATGGAGGGGAACACTGAAGCTTTCTTT.

The chain joins TRBV6-5 to TRBJ2-7, with D possibly matching TRBD1 (6 bases). CDR3 length: 16 residues. Germline loops: CDR1 MNHEY, CDR2 SVGAGI. V dropped 4 bases and J dropped 3 bases, with 19 bases sitting between them. Written as DNA, the CDR3 is TGTGCCAGCAGTTCGAGACTTTCGGGACAACACTACGAGCAGTACTTC. Translation: CASSSRLSGQHYEQYF.

The chain couples TRBV29-1 to TRBJ1-2; the D is unclear. This CDR3 has 12 residues. Trimming removed 4 bases from V and 2 bases from J, with 8 bases in between. The V gene's germline CDR1 is SQVTM and CDR2 ANQGSEA. DNA for the CDR3: TGCAGCGTTGTCTTCGCCAACTATGGCTACACCTTC. Protein product: CSVVFANYGYTF.

J is TRBJ2-2 and V is TRBV7-9; possible D gene TRBD2, 6 bases. In germline, CDR1 is SEHNR, CDR2 FQNEAQ (reference sequence). V was clipped by 7 bases and J by 4 bases, with 10 bases between them. This CDR3 is 13 amino acids long. The CDR3 DNA sequence: TGTGCCAGCAACTTGGAGGGCACCGGGGAGCTGTTTTTT. This encodes CASNLEGTGELFF.

This clone was seen once. The rearrangement links TRBV18 to TRBJ2-2, with 8 bases aligning to TRBD1. The germline CDR1 and CDR2 sequences are KGHSH and LQKENI. This CDR3 spans 18 amino acids. V dropped 3 bases and J dropped 0; count of bases not matched to a gene: 9. The CDR3 nucleotides read TGTGCCAGCTCACCCCTCCCGGAGACAGGGGCGAACACCGGGGAGCTGTTTTTT. This translates into CASSPLPETGANTGELFF.

J is TRBJ1-4 and V is TRBV4-2; a possible D gene is TRBD1 (5 bases). The ends were cut back, 1 base at V and 2 bases at J, with 8 bases in the middle. This CDR3 is built from 15 residues. Germline V gene data show CDR1 as LGHNA and CDR2 as YNFKEQ. CDR3 sequence reads: CASSQAGGTNEKLFF. The CDR3 region has the DNA TGTGCCAGCAGCCAAGCGGGGGGGACTAATGAAAAACTGTTTTTT.

This chain joins TRBV30 and TRBJ2-7; D remains unclear. The CDR3 contains 12 residues. Germline V gene sequence: CDR1 GTSNPN, CDR2 SVGIG (reference sequence). V lost 6 bases and J 0 bases, leaving 9 bases between the germline ends. The CDR3 region is CACSSGSYEQYF. As DNA, the CDR3 is TGTGCCTGCTCCTCGGGCTCCTACGAGCAGTACTTC. The complete variable domain, with remaining parts taken from reference TRBV30 and TRBJ2-7, reads SQTIHQWPATLVQPVGSPLSLECTVEGTSNPNLYWYRQAAGRGLQLLFYSVGIGQISSEVPQNLSASRPQDRQFILSSKKLLLSDSGFYLCACSSGSYEQYFGPGTRLTVT.

This chain links TRBV6-5 with TRBJ1-5, with 7 nucleotides matching TRBD1. This CDR3 is built from 15 residues. Germline CDR1 reads MNHEY; CDR2 reads SVGAGI. V shed 5 bases and J 6 bases; nucleotides not matched to a gene: 10. Written as DNA, the CDR3 is TGTGCCAGCAGTCCCGCCGACAGGGCGGGTCAGCCCCAGCATTTT. It yields the protein CASSPADRAGQPQHF.

The J gene is TRBJ1-5, the V gene TRBV19; D might be TRBD1 (5 bases). Germline assignment: CDR1 LNHDA and CDR2 SQIVND (reference sequence). The CDR3 totals 15 residues. V was shortened by 8 bases and J by 5 bases, with 19 bases between the two germline ends. CDR3 nucleotide sequence: TGTGCCAGTCGACCCTTTATGGGGGGATATCAGCCCCAGCATTTT. This codes for CASRPFMGGYQPQHF.

A single count supports this clone. V is TRBV5-6 and J is TRBJ2-6, with TRBD1 matching 11 bases. This CDR3 is 17 amino acids long. Germline V lookup: CDR1 SGHDT, CDR2 YYEEEE. Germline trimming cut 5 bases from V and 0 bases from J; bases unmatched to any gene: 4. CDR3 protein: CASSPGTGGSGANVLTF. CDR3 nucleotides: TGTGCCAGCAGTCCCGGGACAGGGGGCTCTGGGGCCAACGTCCTGACTTTC.

This clone was counted only a few times. The rearrangement uses TRBV6-1 and TRBJ2-2; D uncertain. The CDR3 totals 12 residues. Trimming stripped 6 bases from V and 3 bases from J, with 5 bases between. Germline CDR1 MNHNS, CDR2 SASEGT. The CDR3 here is CASRADTGELFF. The CDR3 DNA reads TGTGCCAGCAGGGCGGACACCGGGGAGCTGTTTTTT.

The J gene is TRBJ1-5, the V gene TRBV7-2; D gene uncertain. V gave up 2 bases and J gave up 6 bases, with 5 bases separating them. The CDR3 length is 12 residues. CDR1 is SGHTA and CDR2 is FQGNSA in the germline V gene. The CDR3 spells CASSLFGQPQHF. The CDR3 nucleotides read TGTGCCAGCAGCTTATTCGGTCAGCCCCAGCATTTT.

The gene calls are TRBV5-5 and TRBJ1-1; weak D call: TRBD1 (5 bases). Trimming pared 3 bases from V and 4 bases from J, leaving 16 bases between. Per germline, CDR1 SGHKS and CDR2 YYEKEE (reference sequence). The CDR3 totals 15 residues. The CDR3 region has the DNA TGTGCCAGCAGCTGGAGTCCCGGGGACTCCACTGAAGCTTTCTTT. Amino acids: CASSWSPGDSTEAFF.

J is TRBJ2-5 and V is TRBV19; D might be TRBD1 or TRBD2, each matching 5 bases. V was clipped by 8 bases and J by 3 bases, with 13 bases between them. The CDR3 spans 13 residues. Germline CDR1 is LNHDA and CDR2 is SQIVND (reference sequence). The CDR3 region has the DNA TGTGCCAGTCGGGACCTTTGGGAAGAGACCCAGTACTTC. It is translated as CASRDLWEETQYF.

This chain connects TRBV11-2 to TRBJ2-7, with D unresolved. The CDR3 loop spans 17 amino acids. CDR1 and CDR2 from the germline V gene are SGHAT and FQNNGV. The V gene lost 1 base and the J gene lost 4 bases, with 20 bases spanning the gap. Written as DNA, the CDR3 is TGTGCCAGCAGCTTAGCCCCTCCCTCAGGTGGCCTGTACGAGCAGTACTTC. This translates into CASSLAPPSGGLYEQYF.

The rearrangement links TRBV29-1 to TRBJ1-4, with unresolved D. The ends were cut back, 0 bases at V and 4 bases at J, with 12 bases in the middle. CDR1 is SQVTM, CDR2 ANQGSEA, per germline. The CDR3 has 15 residues. The CDR3 nucleotides are TGCAGCGTTGAAGAAAGGACGCCCCTTAATGAAAAACTGTTTTTT. This translates into CSVEERTPLNEKLFF.

This chain uses TRBV5-1 with TRBJ2-3; no firm D call. The CDR3 runs 15 residues. CDR1 is SGHRS and CDR2 is YFSETQ in the germline V gene. V gave up 4 bases and J gave up 6 bases, with 18 bases separating them. The CDR3 loop reads CASSLGPPPRDTQYF. The CDR3 nucleotides read TGCGCCAGCAGCCTCGGCCCTCCACCAAGGGATACGCAGTATTTT.

The chain combines TRBV6-5 with TRBJ1-1; D not resolved. V shed 6 bases and J shed 0 bases, with 8 bases lying between them. The CDR3 contains 13 residues. The germline V gene encodes CDR1 MNHEY and CDR2 SVGAGI. Here the CDR3 DNA reads TGTGCCAGCAGAGGCAGGTTGAACACTGAAGCTTTCTTT. It encodes CASRGRLNTEAFF.

The V gene is TRBV10-3, the J gene TRBJ2-7; D is uncertain. V shed 0 bases and J shed 1 base, with 10 bases lying between them. Germline lookup yields CDR1 ENHRY and CDR2 SYGVKD. The length of the CDR3 is 15 residues. The CDR3 coding sequence is TGTGCCATCAGTGAGTCGATAGGGTATTCCTACGAGCAGTACTTC. It translates to CAISESIGYSYEQYF.

The chain has TRBV7-9 and TRBJ2-1; no firm D call. CDR3 size: 17 residues. Trimming cost V 5 bases and J 0 bases, with 17 bases left between them. Germline CDR1 reads SEHNR; CDR2 reads FQNEAQ (reference sequence). CDR3 sequence: CASSRYNPGSSYNEQFF. In nucleotides, the CDR3 is TGTGCCAGCAGCCGTTATAATCCAGGAAGCTCCTACAATGAGCAGTTCTTC.